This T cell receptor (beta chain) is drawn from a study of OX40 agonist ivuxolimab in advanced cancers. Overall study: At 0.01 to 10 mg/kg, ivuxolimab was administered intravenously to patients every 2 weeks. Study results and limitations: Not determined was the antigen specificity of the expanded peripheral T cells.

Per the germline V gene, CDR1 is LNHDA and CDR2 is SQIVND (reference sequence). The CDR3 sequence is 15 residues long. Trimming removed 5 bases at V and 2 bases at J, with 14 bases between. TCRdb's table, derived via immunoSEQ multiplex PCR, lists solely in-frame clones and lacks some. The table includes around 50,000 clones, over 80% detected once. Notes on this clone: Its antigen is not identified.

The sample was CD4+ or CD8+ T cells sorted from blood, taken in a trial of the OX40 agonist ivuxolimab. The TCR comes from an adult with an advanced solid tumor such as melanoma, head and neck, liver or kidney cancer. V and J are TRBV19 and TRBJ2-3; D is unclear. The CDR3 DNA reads TGTGCCAGTAGTTCCGTGGGCGCCAACACAGATACGCAGTATTTT. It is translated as CASSSVGANTDTQYF. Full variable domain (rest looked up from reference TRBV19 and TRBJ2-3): DGGITQSPKYLFRKEGQNVTLSCEQNLNHDAMYWYRQDPGQGLRLIYYSQIVNDFQKGDIAEGYSVSREKKESFPLTVTSAQKNPTAFYLCASSSVGANTDTQYFGPGTRLTVL.